The rows below give T cell receptor beta chains drawn from one sample of a study of shared clonotypes between healthy human individuals. The protocol was immunoSEQ multiplex PCR, while the TCRdb copy is restricted to in-frame clones and leaves out a portion. The sample contains about 2 million clones, approximately 95% of which appear only once. Sequenced: naive CD8+ T cells sorted from blood. The receptor source for this set is a man younger than 35 in good health. The CDR3 runs from the conserved cysteine through the conserved F or W. A D gene is named only where the DNA matches it firmly.

TRBD1,TRBV10-1,CASSESDRGLHEQYF
-,TRBV27,CASSNQQGEFHF
-,TRBV10-3,CAISRGASEAFF
-,TRBV6-1,CASSAGVSNEQFF
-,TRBV28,CASSSPQDSLLEQYF
TRBD1,TRBV6-1,CASSEIGTDYYEKLFF
TRBD2,TRBV2,CASSDSGRESYEQYF
TRBD2,TRBV7-3,CASSSYGTSGGLNNEQFF
-,TRBV29-1,CSVSKGGGSYEQYF
-,TRBV5-6,CASSLWQGYSEGETQYF
-,TRBV5-8,CASSLGYTEAFF
TRBD1,TRBV27,CASSLRQGALNTEAFF
TRBD2,TRBV4-3,CASSQSLGGGPLDEQYF
-,TRBV13,CASSSDGSSYEQYF
-,TRBV27,CASSPGAMGSYEQYF
TRBD1,TRBV7-9,CASSATGTGFTEAFF
-,TRBV7-9,CASSLEAGEGSYEQYF
-,TRBV2,CASSDRGSGGWEKLFF
TRBD1,TRBV27,CASSIQGGNAEAFF
-,TRBV7-6,CASSLPRGGGADNEQFF
-,TRBV5-5,CASQPDPGSYEQYF
TRBD1,TRBV27,CASSPDRVGPGELFF
TRBD2,TRBV5-4,CASSLGTSLLQFF
TRBD1,TRBV10-3,CAISDGDSYEQYF
TRBD1,TRBV6-5,CASEDRGTDTQYF
-,TRBV6-5,CASSTWGNEQFF
-,TRBV30,CAWSVLSSEQYF
-,TRBV10-3,CAISEGHSYEQYF
-,TRBV5-1,CASSVTLGGPETQYF
-,TRBV5-6,CASSLGGSPLHF
-,TRBV2,CASRTAPEAFF
-,TRBV9,CASSGETRKNTGELFF
-,TRBV7-2,CASSYAGFSYEQYF
TRBD2,TRBV4-3,CASSQDTGLAGYNEQFF
TRBD1,TRBV19,CASSQGSTGELFF
-,TRBV7-9,CASSLALGPDTQYF
-,TRBV9,CASSPRGANTEAFF
-,TRBV18,CASSALISKNTGELFF
TRBD1,TRBV28,CASQTGQGAREQYF
TRBD1,TRBV7-6,CASSPHRDRESPLHF
-,TRBV19,CASSIDLEFYGYTF
-,TRBV6-6,CASSADGTGAYEQYF
TRBD2,TRBV6-5,CASRTSGGDEQYF
-,TRBV6-1,CASSEPFWGDPKAFF
TRBD1,TRBV10-3,CATLPLTGGTDTQYF
-,TRBV6-1,CASSDPSRDSTDTQYF
TRBD2,TRBV11-2,CASSSASGRSYNEQFF
-,TRBV6-6,CASSYSTVPYQPQHF
TRBD1,TRBV10-3,CAISEQDRGVRGYTF
TRBD1,TRBV7-2,CASSLVGTVPLYF
-,TRBV29-1,CSVGELYGYTF
-,TRBV5-6,CASSLPRGTGNTIYF
-,TRBV25-1,CASSELVAATYEQYF
-,TRBV6-6,CASSYGDGLGVGYTF
TRBD1,TRBV28,CATQTRWDSNPSGANVLTF
-,TRBV18,CASSPFVEADTQYF
-,TRBV2,CASRQDTSYEQYF
-,TRBV27,CASSLRQDVWNTGELFF
-,TRBV19,CASSPATGNSQPRHF